This T cell receptor beta chain was captured in a study of blood T cell repertoires in COVID-19. Study in general: Acute and convalescent COVID-19 specimens originated in the United States, Italy and Spain. T cells, B-cell-depleted T cells, or PBMCs provided the cDNA or gDNA that served as material.

CDR3 length: 17 residues. The germline CDR1 and CDR2 sequences are ENHRY and SYGVKD. V shed 5 bases, J shed 7 bases, and the junction held 15 bases outside the gene matches. Assay used: immunoSEQ multiplex PCR; TCRdb lists only in-frame clones, some missing. The sample shows more than 85,000 clones, roughly 82% of them seen only once. The chain uses TRBV10-3 and TRBJ2-2; 8 bases are a match to TRBD1. Sequencing input: peripheral blood. The TCR was taken from a man older than 75 with acute or convalescent COVID-19. DNA of the CDR3: TGTGCCATCAGTTCGGTCGGGACAGGCCCGAGGGGCGGGGAGCTGTTTTTT. Translation: CAISSVGTGPRGGELFF.